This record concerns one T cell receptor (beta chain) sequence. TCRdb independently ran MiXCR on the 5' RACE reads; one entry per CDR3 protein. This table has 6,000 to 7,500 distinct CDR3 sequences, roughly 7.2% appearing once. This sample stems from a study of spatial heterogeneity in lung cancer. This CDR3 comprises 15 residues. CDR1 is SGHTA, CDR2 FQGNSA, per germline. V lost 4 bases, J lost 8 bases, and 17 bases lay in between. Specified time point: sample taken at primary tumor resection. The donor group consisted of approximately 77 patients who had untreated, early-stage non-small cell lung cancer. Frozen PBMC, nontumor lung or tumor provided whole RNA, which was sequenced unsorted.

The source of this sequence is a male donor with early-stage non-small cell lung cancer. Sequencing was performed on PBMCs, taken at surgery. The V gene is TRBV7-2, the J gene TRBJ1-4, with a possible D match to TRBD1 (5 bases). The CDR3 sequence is CASSSRLGGGEKLFF. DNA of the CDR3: TGTGCCAGCAGCTCCCGATTGGGGGGTGGCGAAAAACTGTTTTTT.